These 7 T cell receptor beta chains came from one sample sequenced in a study of blood T cell repertoires in COVID-19 (TCRdb year 2020). The library was made by the immunoSEQ multiplex PCR assay. Sourced from immuneACCESS, this table was stored by TCRdb with only in-frame sequences that have V and J called. A share of the clones is absent; for the studies checked, an unresolved V gene accounts for under half, and the remainder has no known explanation. The sample data list hundreds of thousands of clones, and just over 85% of these were observed just once. Clones ranked in the top ten supply approximately 15% of the sample. Sequenced sample: PBMCs or T cells enriched from blood (not recorded which). These receptors came from a woman between 50 and 59 years old with acute COVID-19.

This clone was detected only a few times. The V and J genes are TRBV6-4 and TRBJ2-7; 9 bases are shared with TRBD1. Germline CDR1 is MRHNA and CDR2 is SNTAGT. J lost 7 bases, V lost 9 bases, and 10 bases had no gene match. This CDR3 is built from 13 residues. The CDR3 nucleotides are TGTGCCAGGGGAAGGGACAGGGCTGGTGAGCAGTACTTC. Its translation: CARGRDRAGEQYF.

The chain carries TRBV11-1 and TRBJ2-7; 10 bases fit TRBD1. Germline CDR1 is SGHAT and CDR2 is FQDESV (reference sequence). This CDR3 is 16 amino acids long. With 5 bases clipped from V and 4 bases from J, the junction kept 11 bases outside the gene matches. In nucleotides, the CDR3 is TGTGCCAGCAGCCTATTGACAGGGGGCGTTTTGTACGAGCAGTACTTC. Translated, it gives CASSLLTGGVLYEQYF.

The chain links TRBV2 to TRBJ1-2, with 11 bases identical to TRBD1. Germline V lookup: CDR1 SNHLY, CDR2 FYNNEI. The trim removed 8 bases at V and 8 bases at J, leaving 7 bases unmatched. The CDR3 has 13 residues. This chain's CDR3 is CASSGQGAGGYTF. CDR3 bases: TGTGCCAGCTCCGGACAGGGGGCGGGGGGCTACACCTTC. The full variable domain, its missing parts supplied by reference TRBV2 and TRBJ1-2, is EPEVTQTPSHQVTQMGQEVILRCVPISNHLYFYWYRQILGQKVEFLVSFYNNEISEKSEIFDDQFSVERPDGSNFTLKIRSTKLEDSAMYFCASSGQGAGGYTFGSGTRLTVV.

V and J are TRBV5-1 and TRBJ2-5, with 8 bases matching TRBD2. The ends lost 4 bases at V and 5 bases at J; junction bases unmatched: 16. CDR3 size: 17 residues. The germline V gene encodes CDR1 SGHRS and CDR2 YFSETQ. CDR3 DNA sequence: TGCGCCAGCAGCCCCCGCCCGATAAAGACGGGAGGGGAGACCCAGTACTTC. Its translation: CASSPRPIKTGGETQYF. The whole variable domain, filled in from reference TRBV5-1 and TRBJ2-5, reads KAGVTQTPRYLIKTRGQQVTLSCSPISGHRSVSWYQQTPGQGLQFLFEYFSETQRNKGNFPGRFSGRQFSNSRSEMNVSTLELGDSALYLCASSPRPIKTGGETQYFGPGTRLLVL.

V and J are TRBV18 and TRBJ1-3; D not resolved. The V gene's germline CDR1 is KGHSH and CDR2 LQKENI. The CDR3 loop spans 16 amino acids. V was clipped by 1 base and J by 2 bases, with 12 bases between them. The CDR3 DNA sequence: TGTGCCAGCTCACCACGTAACGGGAAAACTGGAAACACCATATATTTT. It is translated as CASSPRNGKTGNTIYF. Looking up the rest from reference TRBV18 and TRBJ1-3 gives the full variable domain: NAGVMQNPRHLVRRRGQEARLRCSPMKGHSHVYWYRQLPEEGLKFMVYLQKENIIDESGMPKERFSAEFPKEGPSILRIQQVVRGDSAAYFCASSPRNGKTGNTIYFGEGSWLTVV.

This sequence joins TRBV11-2 and TRBJ2-3; 7 nucleotides match TRBD2. Germline CDR1 is SGHAT and CDR2 is FQNNGV. Losses at the gene ends were 2 bases for V and 3 bases for J; bases not matched to a gene: 11. This CDR3 contains 17 residues. In DNA form, the CDR3 reads TGTGCCAGCAGCTTAAGCCCCCCCGGGAGGCATACAGATACGCAGTATTTT. Amino acids: CASSLSPPGRHTDTQYF.

V is TRBV20-1 and J is TRBJ2-1; 9 positions match TRBD2. The germline V gene has CDR1 DFQATT and CDR2 SNEGSKA (reference sequence). The CDR3 length is 14 residues. Unmatched junction bases numbered 0, after V lost 3 bases and J lost 0 bases. The CDR3 DNA is TGCAGTGCTAGTAGCGGGAGCTCCTACAATGAGCAGTTCTTC. It is translated as CSASSGSSYNEQFF.